This TCR beta chain was recovered during a study of blood T cells in healthy people across ages. The germline V gene has CDR1 SGHRS and CDR2 YFSETQ. V shed 0 bases and J shed 4 bases, with 17 bases lying between them. The CDR3 is made up of 16 amino acids. Through a sample-barcoded 5' primer and a J-beta primer mix, a second PCR was run for roughly 6 to 12 cycles. From the 5' RACE reads, TCRdb called clonotypes with MiXCR, one entry per CDR3 protein. The sample lists about 1.4 million distinct CDR3 sequences; roughly 64% were seen once. The sequenced sample consisted of blood. The chain recombines TRBV5-1 with TRBJ2-7, with a tentative D call TRBD1 (8 bases). This clonotype was sampled from a young man in good health. CDR3 sequence: CASSLENTGGVYEQYF. The CDR3 DNA sequence: TGCGCCAGCAGCTTGGAGAACACAGGGGGGGTTTACGAGCAGTACTTC.